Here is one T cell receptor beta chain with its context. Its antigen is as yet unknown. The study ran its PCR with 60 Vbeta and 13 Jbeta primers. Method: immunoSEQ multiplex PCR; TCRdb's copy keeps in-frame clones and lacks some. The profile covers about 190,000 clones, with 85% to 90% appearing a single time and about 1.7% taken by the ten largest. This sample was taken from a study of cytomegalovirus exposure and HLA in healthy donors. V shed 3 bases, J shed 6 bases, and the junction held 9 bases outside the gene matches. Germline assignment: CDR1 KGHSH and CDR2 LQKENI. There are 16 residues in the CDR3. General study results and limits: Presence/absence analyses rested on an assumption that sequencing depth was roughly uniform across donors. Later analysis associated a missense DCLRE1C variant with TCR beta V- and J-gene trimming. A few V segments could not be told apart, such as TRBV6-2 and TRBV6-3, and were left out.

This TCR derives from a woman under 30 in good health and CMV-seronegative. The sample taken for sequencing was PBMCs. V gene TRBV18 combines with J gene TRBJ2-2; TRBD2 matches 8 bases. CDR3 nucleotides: TGTGCCAGCTCACCTCCGATCTCCGGGGGGGCCGGGGAGCTGTTTTTT. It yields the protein CASSPPISGGAGELFF.